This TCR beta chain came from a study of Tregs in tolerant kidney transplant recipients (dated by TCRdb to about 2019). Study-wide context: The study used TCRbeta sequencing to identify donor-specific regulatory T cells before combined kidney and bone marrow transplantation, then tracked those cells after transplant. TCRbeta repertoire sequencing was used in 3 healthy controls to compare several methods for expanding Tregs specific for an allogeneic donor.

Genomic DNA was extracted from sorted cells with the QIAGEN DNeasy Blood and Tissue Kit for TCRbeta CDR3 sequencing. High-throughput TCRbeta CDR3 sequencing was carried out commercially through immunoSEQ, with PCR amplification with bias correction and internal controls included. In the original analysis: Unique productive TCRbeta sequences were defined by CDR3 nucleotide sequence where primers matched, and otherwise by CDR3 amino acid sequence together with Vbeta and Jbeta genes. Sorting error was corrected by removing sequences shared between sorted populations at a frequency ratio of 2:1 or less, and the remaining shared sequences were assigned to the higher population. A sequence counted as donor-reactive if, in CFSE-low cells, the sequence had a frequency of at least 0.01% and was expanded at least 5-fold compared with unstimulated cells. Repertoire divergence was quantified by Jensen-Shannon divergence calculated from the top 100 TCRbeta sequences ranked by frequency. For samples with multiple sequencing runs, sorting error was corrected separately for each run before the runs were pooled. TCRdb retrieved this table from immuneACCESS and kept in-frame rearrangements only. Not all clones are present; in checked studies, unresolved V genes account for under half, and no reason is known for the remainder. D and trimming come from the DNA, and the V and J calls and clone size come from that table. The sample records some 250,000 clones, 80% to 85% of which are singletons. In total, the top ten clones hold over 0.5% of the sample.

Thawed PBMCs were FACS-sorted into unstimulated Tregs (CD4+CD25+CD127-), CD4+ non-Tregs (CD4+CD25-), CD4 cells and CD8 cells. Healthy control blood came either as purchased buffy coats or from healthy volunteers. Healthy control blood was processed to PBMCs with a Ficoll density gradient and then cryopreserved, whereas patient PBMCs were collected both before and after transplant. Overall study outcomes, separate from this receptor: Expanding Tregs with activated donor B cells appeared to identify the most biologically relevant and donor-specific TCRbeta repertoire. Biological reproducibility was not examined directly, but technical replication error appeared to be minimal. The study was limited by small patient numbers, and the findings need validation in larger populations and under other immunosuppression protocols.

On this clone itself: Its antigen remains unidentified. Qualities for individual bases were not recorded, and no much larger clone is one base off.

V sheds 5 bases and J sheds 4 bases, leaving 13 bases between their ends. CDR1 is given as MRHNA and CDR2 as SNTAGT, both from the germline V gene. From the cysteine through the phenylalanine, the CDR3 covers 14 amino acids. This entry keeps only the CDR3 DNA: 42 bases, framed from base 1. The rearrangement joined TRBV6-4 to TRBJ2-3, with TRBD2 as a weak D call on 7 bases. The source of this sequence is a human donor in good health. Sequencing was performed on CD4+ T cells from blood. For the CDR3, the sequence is CASSSQGGADTQYF. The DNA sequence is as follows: TGTGCCAGCAGTTCACAGGGAGGGGCAGATACGCAGTATTTT.